Listed here are 5 T cell receptor beta chains from one sample, sequenced in a study of blood T cell repertoires in COVID-19. The data were produced by immunoSEQ multiplex PCR, yet TCRdb's version contains in-frame clones alone and is incomplete. The sample yields 200,000 to 250,000 clones, 86% seen once. The sample was peripheral blood. The receptors stem from a man aged 25-45 years who had recovered from COVID-19.

The chain employs TRBV6-5 and TRBJ2-7; 11 bases align to TRBD2. The CDR3 consists of 15 residues. The ends lost 5 bases at V and 7 bases at J; junction bases unmatched: 10. The germline gives CDR1 MNHEY, CDR2 SVGAGI. The CDR3 reads CASSPLLAGGAEQYF. For the CDR3, the DNA is TGTGCCAGCAGTCCTCTTCTAGCGGGGGGCGCGGAGCAGTACTTC.

The CDR3: CAISELGVPGTDTQYF. The CDR3 DNA is TGTGCCATCAGTGAGCTTGGAGTACCTGGCACAGATACGCAGTATTTT. The chain uses TRBV10-3 and TRBJ2-3; D ambiguous. Trimming removed 2 bases at V and 1 base at J, with 13 bases between. This CDR3 is built from 16 residues. Per germline, CDR1 ENHRY and CDR2 SYGVKD.

V and J are TRBV5-1 and TRBJ1-5; D possibly corresponds to TRBD1 (6 bases). The CDR3 loop spans 15 amino acids. Between the trimmed V and J ends, which lost 2 bases and 4 bases, there was a span of 13 bases. The V gene's germline CDR1 is SGHRS and CDR2 YFSETQ. The CDR3 reads CASSLLQGENQPQHF. CDR3 coding DNA: TGCGCCAGCAGCTTACTACAGGGAGAAAATCAGCCCCAGCATTTT.

The rearrangement links TRBV27 to TRBJ1-6, with D tentatively TRBD1 (5 bases). Germline loops: CDR1 MNHEY, CDR2 SMNVEV (reference sequence). The CDR3 loop spans 15 amino acids. V lost 6 bases, J lost 7 bases, and 16 bases lay in between. CDR3 region: CASSPRGADNSPLHF. For the CDR3, the DNA is TGTGCCAGCAGCCCCCGCGGGGCTGACAATTCACCCCTCCACTTT.

With respect to this clone: The sample contains more than one DNA sequence encoding this CDR3. V is TRBV11-3 and J is TRBJ2-2; the D gene is possibly TRBD1 (5 bases). V was clipped by 1 base and J by 0 bases, with 6 bases between them. Germline loops: CDR1 SGHNT, CDR2 YENEEA. The CDR3 spans 15 residues. The CDR3 reads CASSLAGTNTGELFF. DNA for the CDR3: TGTGCCAGCAGCTTAGCAGGGACGAACACCGGGGAGCTGTTTTTT.